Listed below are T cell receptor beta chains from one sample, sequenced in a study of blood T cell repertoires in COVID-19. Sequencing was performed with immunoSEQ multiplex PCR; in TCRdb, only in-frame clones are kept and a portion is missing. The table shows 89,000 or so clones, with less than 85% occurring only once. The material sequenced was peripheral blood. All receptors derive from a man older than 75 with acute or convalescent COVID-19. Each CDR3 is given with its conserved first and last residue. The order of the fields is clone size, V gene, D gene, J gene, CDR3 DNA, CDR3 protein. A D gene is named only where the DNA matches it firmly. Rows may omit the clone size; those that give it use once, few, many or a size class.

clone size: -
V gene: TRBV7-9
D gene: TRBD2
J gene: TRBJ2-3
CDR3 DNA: TGTGCCAGCAGCTTAGTTCTAGCGGGCGTCACAGATACGCAGTATTTT
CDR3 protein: CASSLVLAGVTDTQYF

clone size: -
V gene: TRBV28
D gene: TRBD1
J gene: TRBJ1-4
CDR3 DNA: TGTGCCAGTTGGGCGGGACAGCCCAGTGCAACTAATGAAAAACTGTTTTTT
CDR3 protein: CASWAGQPSATNEKLFF

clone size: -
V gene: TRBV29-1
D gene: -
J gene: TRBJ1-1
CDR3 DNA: TGCAGCGTTGGATTCCAGGGGTTTAGGACTGAAGCTTTCTTT
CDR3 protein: CSVGFQGFRTEAFF

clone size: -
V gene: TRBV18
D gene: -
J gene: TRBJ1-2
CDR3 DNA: TGTGCCAGCTCACCACCCGGGATCCTCGATGGCTACACCTTC
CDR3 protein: CASSPPGILDGYTF

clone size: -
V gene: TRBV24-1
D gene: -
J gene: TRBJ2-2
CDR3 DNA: TGTGCCACCAGTGATTTGATGGGCCCGAGAGCCGGGGAGCTGTTTTTT
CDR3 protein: CATSDLMGPRAGELFF

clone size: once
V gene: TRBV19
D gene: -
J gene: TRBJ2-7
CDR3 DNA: TGTGCCAGTAGGGAGACAGGCCTCTCCTACGAGCAGTACTTC
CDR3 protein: CASRETGLSYEQYF

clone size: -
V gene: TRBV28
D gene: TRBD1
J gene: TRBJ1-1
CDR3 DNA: TGTGCCAGCAGTTTATATCGACAGGGGAACACTGAAGCTTTCTTT
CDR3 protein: CASSLYRQGNTEAFF

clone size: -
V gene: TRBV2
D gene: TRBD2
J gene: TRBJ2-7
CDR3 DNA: TGTGCCAGCGGGGTCGGAGCGGGAGGCCCCTCCTACGAGCAGTACTTC
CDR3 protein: CASGVGAGGPSYEQYF

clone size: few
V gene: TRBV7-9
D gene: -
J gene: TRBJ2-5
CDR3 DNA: TGTGCCAGCAGCTTAGGGGGCGTTGGGTTGGAGACCCAGTACTTC
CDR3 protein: CASSLGGVGLETQYF

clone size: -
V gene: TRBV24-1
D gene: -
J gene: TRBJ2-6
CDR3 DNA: TGTGCCACTGCGGGGACAGTCGGATCTGGGGCCAACGTCCTGACTTTC
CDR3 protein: CATAGTVGSGANVLTF

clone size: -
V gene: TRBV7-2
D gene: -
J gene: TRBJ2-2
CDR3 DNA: TGTGCCAGCAGCTTAATGCAGGCGGGCACCGGGGAGCTGTTTTTT
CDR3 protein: CASSLMQAGTGELFF

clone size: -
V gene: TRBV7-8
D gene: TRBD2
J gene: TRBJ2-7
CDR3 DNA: TGTGCCAGCAGCTCGGGACTAGCGGACTACGAGCAGTACTTC
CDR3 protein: CASSSGLADYEQYF

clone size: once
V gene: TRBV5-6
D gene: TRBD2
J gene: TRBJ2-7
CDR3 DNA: TGTGCCAGCAGCTACGGACTAGCGGGAGACTACGAGCAGTACTTC
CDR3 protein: CASSYGLAGDYEQYF

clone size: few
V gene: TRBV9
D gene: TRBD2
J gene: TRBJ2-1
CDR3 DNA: TGTGCCAGCAGTGTAGGGCTAGCGGGAGAGCCGGGAGATGAGCAGTTCTTC
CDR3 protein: CASSVGLAGEPGDEQFF

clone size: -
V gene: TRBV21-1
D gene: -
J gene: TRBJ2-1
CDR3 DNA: TGTGCCAGCAGCCCCCGTCGAGGGGTCCGGGGGTACAATGAGCAGTTCTTC
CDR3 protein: CASSPRRGVRGYNEQFF

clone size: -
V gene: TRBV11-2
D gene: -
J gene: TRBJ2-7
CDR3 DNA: TGTGCCAGCAGTCCTCTAACTAGCAGCTACGAGCAGTACTTC
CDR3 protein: CASSPLTSSYEQYF

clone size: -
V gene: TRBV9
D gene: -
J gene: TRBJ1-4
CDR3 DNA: TGTGCCAGCAGCCCCCTCCAGGGCCTCATGGGAGAAAAACTGTTTTTT
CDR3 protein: CASSPLQGLMGEKLFF

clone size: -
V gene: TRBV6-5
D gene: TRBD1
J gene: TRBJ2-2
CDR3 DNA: TGTGCCAGCAGCGGACAGGCTTACACCGGGGAGCTGTTTTTT
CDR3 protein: CASSGQAYTGELFF

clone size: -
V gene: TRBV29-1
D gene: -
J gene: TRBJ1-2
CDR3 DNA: TGCAGCGTTGGGGCAGGTGAGAACTATGGCTACACCTTC
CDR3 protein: CSVGAGENYGYTF

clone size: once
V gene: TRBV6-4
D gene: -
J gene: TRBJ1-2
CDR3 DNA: TGTGCCAGCAGTGCGGGACTGCCCTATGGCTACACCTTC
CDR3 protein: CASSAGLPYGYTF

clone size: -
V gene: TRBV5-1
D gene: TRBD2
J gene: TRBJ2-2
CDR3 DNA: TGCGCCAGCAGCTTGGCCCGGCTAGCGGGAGTTAACACCGGGGAGCTGTTTTTT
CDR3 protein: CASSLARLAGVNTGELFF

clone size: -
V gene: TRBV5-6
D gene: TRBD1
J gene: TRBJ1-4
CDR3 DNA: TGTGCCAGCAGCCCGTTGGACAGGGGGGGAAATGAAAAACTGTTTTTT
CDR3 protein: CASSPLDRGGNEKLFF

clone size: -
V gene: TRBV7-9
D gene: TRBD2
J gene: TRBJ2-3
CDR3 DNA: TGTGCCAGCACCCACCATTCCCGTAGCGGGAGAGGGGCAGATACGCAGTATTTT
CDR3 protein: CASTHHSRSGRGADTQYF

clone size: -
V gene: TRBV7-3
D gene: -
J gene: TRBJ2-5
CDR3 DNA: TGTGCCAGCAGCTTATTGCTAGCTGAGACCCAGTACTTC
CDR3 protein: CASSLLLAETQYF

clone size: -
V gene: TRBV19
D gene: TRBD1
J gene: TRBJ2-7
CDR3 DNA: TGTGCCAGTACTCCCCAAACAGGGGGCGGATACGAGCAGTACTTC
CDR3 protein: CASTPQTGGGYEQYF

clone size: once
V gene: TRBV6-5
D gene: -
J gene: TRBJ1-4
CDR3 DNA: TGTGCCAGCACCCAGGGAGGGGGACCTGAAAAACTGTTTTTT
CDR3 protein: CASTQGGGPEKLFF

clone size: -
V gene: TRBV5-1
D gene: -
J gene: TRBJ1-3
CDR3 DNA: TGCGCCAGCAGCTTCGGACAGCCGAGCTCTGGAAACACCATATATTTT
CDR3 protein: CASSFGQPSSGNTIYF

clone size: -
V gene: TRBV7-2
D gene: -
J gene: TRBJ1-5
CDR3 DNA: TGTGCCAGCAGCTTAGACAGGAATCAGCCCCAGCATTTT
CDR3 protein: CASSLDRNQPQHF

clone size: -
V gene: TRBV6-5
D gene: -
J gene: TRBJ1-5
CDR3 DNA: TGTGCCAGCAGGTACCTAACGGGCAGCGGGGGGCCCCAGCATTTT
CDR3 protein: CASRYLTGSGGPQHF

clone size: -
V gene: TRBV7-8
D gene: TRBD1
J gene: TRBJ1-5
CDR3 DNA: TGTGCCAGCAGCTCAGGACAGGGGAATCAGCCCCAGCATTTT
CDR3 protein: CASSSGQGNQPQHF

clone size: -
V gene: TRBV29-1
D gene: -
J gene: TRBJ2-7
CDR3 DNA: TGCAGCGCCCTGGGGGGACGGAGCTACGAGCAGTACTTC
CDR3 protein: CSALGGRSYEQYF